The 15 T cell receptor delta chains below all came from one sample that was sequenced in a study of γδ T cells in repeated Plasmodium falciparum infection. TCRdb re-called clones from the multiplex PCR reads using CATT. The sample lists some 100,000 delta-chain clones; 1.4% were seen once. Flow sorting of PBMC yielded separate Vgamma9/Vdelta2+ and Vdelta2-negative gammadelta T cell populations for bulk repertoire analysis. Sequenced material: gamma-delta T cells from blood. The receptors were gathered from a pool of human donors (malaria-infected and uninfected, not separated).

This clone was detected only a few times. The TCRdb protein comes from a much larger clone and disagrees with this DNA's translation at residue 14, likely due to a read error; the protein given here is derived from the DNA. The chain combines TRDV1 with TRDJ1, with TRDD3 matching over 7 bases. TCRdb gives no J gene; it was assigned here by matching the DNA to germline. From germline, CDR1 is TSWWSYY and CDR2 QGS. After removal of 1 base from V and 1 base from J, the junction contained 24 bases not matched to a gene. The CDR3 covers 22 residues. The CDR3 nucleotides are TGTGCTCTTGGGGAACCCTTCGGGAGATCCTTCTGGGGGGTACGCCCCACCGATAAACTCATCTTT. Amino acid sequence: CALGEPFGRSFWGVRPTDKLIF.

This clone came up a few times. For this DNA, TCRdb reports the protein of a much larger clone, which diverges at residue 13, most likely from a read error; the protein presented here is translated directly from the DNA. J is TRDJ1 and V is TRDV2, with 12 bases aligning to TRDD3. TCRdb gives no J gene; it was assigned here by matching the DNA to germline. From germline, CDR1 is GEAIGNYY and CDR2 EKD. The CDR3 is 16 residues long. CDR3 coding DNA: TGTGCCTGTGACTCCTTACTGGGGGATACCCACGATGAACTCATCTTT. It codes for CACDSLLGDTHDELIF.

Regarding this clone: The amino acid sequence in TCRdb belongs to a much larger clone and departs from this DNA's translation at residue 6, likely a sequencing read error; the sequence shown is translated from the DNA. This sequence joins TRDV1 and TRDJ1, with D possibly matching TRDD3 (7 bases). TCRdb lists no J gene, so it was determined here by aligning the DNA to germline. This CDR3 spans 21 amino acids. CDR1 is TSWWSYY and CDR2 is QGS in the germline V gene. V gave up 1 base and J gave up 6 bases, with 33 bases separating them. CDR3 loop: CALGEQLLRGSGGLSPHKLIF. DNA for the CDR3: TGTGCTCTTGGGGAACAACTCCTACGTGGCTCTGGGGGCCTCTCCCCCCATAAACTCATCTTT.

This clone was counted only a few times. Translating this DNA gives a protein that differs at residue 15 from the TCRdb one, which belongs to a much larger clone; a read error is likely, and the protein shown is this translation. The J gene has no call, while the V gene is TRDV1; the DNA was not used to check the table's D call, TRDD3. The CDR3 spans 16 residues. CDR1 is TSWWSYY and CDR2 is QGS in the germline V gene. The CDR3 spells CALGASDAETTDKLTF. CDR3 DNA sequence: TGTGCTCTTGGGGCTTCCGATGCTGAGACAACCGATAAACTCACCTTT.

As for this clone: It differs at one base from a far larger clone, so likely a read error. The same CDR3 also results from other DNA sequences found in this sample. The CDR3 nucleotides read TGTGCCTGTGACGGGGGCGCCACTCGTACTGGGGGATACAAAGTTGATAAGCTCATCTTT. Amino acids: CACDGGATRTGGYKVDKLIF. With the J gene uncalled, the V gene is TRDV2; the listed D gene, TRDD3, was not tested against the DNA. CDR1 and CDR2 from the germline V gene are GEAIGNYY and EKD. This CDR3 is built from 20 residues.

On this clone: The mismatch at residue 9 between this DNA's translation and the TCRdb protein of a much larger clone likely reflects a read error; the protein shown is translated from the DNA. The chain employs TRDV1 and TRDJ1; TRDD3 matches at 13 bases. No J gene was available from TCRdb, and it was assigned here by a germline match of the DNA. The CDR3 is made up of 22 amino acids. CDR1 is TSWWSYY, CDR2 QGS, per germline. The V segment lost 0 bases and the J segment 2 bases; nucleotides outside the gene matches: 18. In DNA form, the CDR3 reads TGTGCTCTTGGGGAACTGACGTCACGGCGGACTGGGGGATACGTTTTGACCGATAAACTCATCTTT. Amino acid sequence: CALGELTSRRTGGYVLTDKLIF.

This clone was seen ten or more times. V and J are TRDV1 and TRDJ1; 9 nucleotides agree with TRDD3. The CDR3 sequence is 21 residues long. Germline CDR1 TSWWSYY, CDR2 QGS. V shed 0 bases and J 3 bases; nucleotides not matched to a gene: 20. The CDR3 region is CALGELGGLSLGIRFSDKLIF. The CDR3 DNA follows: TGTGCTCTTGGGGAACTTGGGGGGCTCTCCCTGGGGATACGTTTCTCCGATAAACTCATCTTT.

This clone has just a few counts. A far larger clone differs by one base, so this is likely a read error. The identical CDR3 is also encoded by other nucleotide sequences in the sample. The V gene is TRDV2; the J gene was not called; the DNA was not compared with TRDD3, the D call given in the table. This CDR3 has 17 residues. Germline-derived CDR1 and CDR2 are GEAIGNYY and EKD. CDR3 coding DNA: TGTGCCTGTGACACCGTAGGGGGATTCAGAGACACCGATAAACTCATCTTC. Protein: CACDTVGGFRDTDKLIF.

This clone was counted only a few times. A far larger clone is just one base off, so this is likely a read error. This specimen includes other DNA sequences encoding the same CDR3. The chain links TRDV2 to TRDJ3, with 9 bases aligning to TRDD3. TCRdb gives no J gene; it was assigned here by matching the DNA to germline. The germline gives CDR1 GEAIGNYY, CDR2 EKD. J lost 0 bases, V lost 1 base, and 15 bases had no gene match. There are 22 residues in the CDR3. CDR3 in DNA: TGTGCCTGTGACACGGCAGGGTACGGGGGGATACCGGGCTCCTGGGACACCCGACAGATGTTTTTC. This encodes CACDTAGYGGIPGSWDTRQMFF.

In its sample, this clone was seen many times. The chain is built from TRDV1 and TRDJ3; D is perhaps TRDD3 (7 bases). This CDR3 has 24 amino acids. Per the germline V gene, CDR1 is TSWWSYY and CDR2 is QGS. V was pared by 2 bases and J by 1 base, with 30 bases between. CDR3 DNA: TGTGCTCTTGGGGAAAACCGGGTCCTACGCCTGTACTGGGGTTATTCCTGGGACACCCGACAGATGTTTTTC. It is translated as CALGENRVLRLYWGYSWDTRQMFF.

This clone was seen only a few times. The mismatch at residue 11 between this DNA's translation and the TCRdb protein of a much larger clone likely reflects a read error; the protein shown is translated from the DNA. The chain is built from TRDV1 and TRDJ1, with TRDD2 identical over 8 bases. The J gene, missing from TCRdb, was assigned here through DNA to germline matching. CDR3 length: 22 residues. With V trimmed by 7 bases and J by 0 bases, 28 bases remained unmatched. Germline V lookup: CDR1 TSWWSYY, CDR2 QGS. The CDR3 bases are TGTGCTCTTGTAACCATCTCACTTCCTACTCACTGGATGGGCTTTTACACCGATAAACTCATCTTT. Residues: CALVTISLPTHWMGFYTDKLIF.

Turning to this clone: TCRdb's entry gives the protein of a much larger clone, which mismatches this DNA's translation at residue 8, likely from a read error; the protein reported here is translated from the DNA. The chain has TRAV38-2/DV8 and TRDJ1, with TRDD3 matching over 12 bases. The J gene comes from matching the DNA to germline here; TCRdb lacks it. Germline V gene lookup returns CDR1 TSESDYY and CDR2 QEAYKQQN. With V trimmed by 5 bases and J by 5 bases, 19 bases remained unmatched. This CDR3 has 19 residues. The CDR3 DNA is TGTGCTTATAGCGGGGTCGGCCACTGGGGGATACACGCAAGGGATAAACTCATCTTT. Protein sequence: CAYSGVGHWGIHARDKLIF.

This clone was counted many times. This chain uses TRDV1 with TRDJ1; 11 bases are a match to TRDD3. The ends lost 1 base at V and 3 bases at J; junction bases unmatched: 19. Germline CDR1 is TSWWSYY and CDR2 is QGS. This CDR3 contains 21 residues. The CDR3 here is CALGERYALGDTRRLADKLIF. For the CDR3, the DNA is TGTGCTCTTGGGGAACGGTACGCCCTGGGGGATACTAGACGTTTAGCCGATAAACTCATCTTT.

This clone was seen at least ten times. The chain couples TRDV1 to TRDJ1; D is ambiguous. TCRdb records no J gene; here it was assigned by comparing the DNA to germline. CDR3 length: 16 residues. V lost 6 bases, J lost 3 bases, and 20 bases lay in between. The V gene's germline CDR1 is TSWWSYY and CDR2 QGS. The CDR3 DNA sequence: TGTGCTCTTGGCGCCGGCGGACCCCGGTGTTCCGATAAACTCATCTTT. Translating gives CALGAGGPRCSDKLIF.

This clone appeared a few times. Given a far larger clone just one base away, this is likely a sequencing read error. No DNA is shown, since the ends of the CDR3 on it are uncertain; the CDR3 is the one TCRdb lists. No J gene was called, and the V gene is TRDV2; the listed D gene, TRDD3, was not tested against the DNA. Germline assignment: CDR1 GEAIGNYY and CDR2 EKD. Both ends counted, the CDR3 spans 16 residues. CDR3 residues: CASYECGGLETAQLFF.